This T cell receptor (beta chain) was captured by sequencing in a study of radiotherapy plus CTLA-4 blockade in lung cancer. Study context: The study recorded objective responses in 15% to 20% of patients and disease control in around 33%. Study observations and caveats: Blood saw expansion of tumor-derived TCR clones after radiotherapy plus ipilimumab.

Those with chemo-refractory metastatic non-small-cell lung cancer were treated with focal radiation combined with CTLA-4 blockade using ipilimumab. Some clones are missing from TCRdb's copy, which holds only in-frame ones; the method was immunoSEQ multiplex PCR. Here the sample spans about 53,000 clones, around 84% being singletons. Remarks on this clone: The antigen is undetermined.

Germline-derived CDR1 and CDR2 are SGHAT and FQNNGV. The CDR3 contains 13 residues. The germline V and J ends were trimmed by 3 bases and 6 bases, with 9 bases remaining between them. This sequence originates from a human donor with non-small cell lung cancer whose response to radiotherapy plus ipilimumab could not be evaluated. The material was peripheral blood, obtained from a patient treated with radiotherapy plus ipilimumab. The V call is TRBV11-2, the J call TRBJ1-5; possible D gene TRBD1, 6 bases. DNA for the CDR3: TGTGCCAGCAGCTTCCAGGGGAGTCAGCCCCAGCATTTT. It yields the protein CASSFQGSQPQHF.